The 23 T cell receptor beta chains reported below all come from one sample, sequenced in a study of OX40 agonist ivuxolimab in advanced cancers. Assay used: immunoSEQ multiplex PCR; TCRdb lists only in-frame clones, some missing. The data show 50,000 to 65,000 clones, roughly 91% seen once. This specimen consisted of CD4+ or CD8+ T cells sorted from blood, obtained in a trial of the OX40 agonist ivuxolimab. Receptors were obtained from an adult with an advanced solid tumor such as melanoma, head and neck, liver or kidney cancer.

The V gene is TRBV6-1, the J gene TRBJ1-5; the D is unclear. The germline V and J ends were trimmed by 3 bases and 5 bases, with 8 bases remaining between them. In germline, CDR1 is MNHNS, CDR2 SASEGT. This CDR3 is built from 13 residues. Here the CDR3 reads CASSDSRDQPQHF. The DNA of the CDR3 is TGTGCCAGCAGTGACAGCCGCGATCAGCCCCAGCATTTT.

On this clone: A read error may produce the germline difference seen at one junction end. CDR3 amino acids: CASSPDRGSNQPQHF. The CDR3 DNA follows: TGTGCTAGCAGTCCGGACAGGGGTAGCAATCAGCCCCAGCATTTT. The rearrangement uses TRBV7-7 and TRBJ1-5; TRBD1 aligns across 9 bases. The CDR3 runs 15 residues. CDR1 and CDR2 from the germline V gene are SSHAT and FNYEAQ (reference sequence). Looking up the rest from reference TRBV7-7 and TRBJ1-5 gives the full variable domain: GAGVSQSPRYKVTKRGQDVTLRCDPISSHATLYWYQQALGQGPEFLTYFNYEAQPDKSGLPSDRFSAERPEGSISTLTIQRTEQRDSAMYRCASSPDRGSNQPQHFGDGTRLSIL.

This sequence joins TRBV5-1 and TRBJ1-3, with D possibly matching TRBD1 (5 bases). Germline values: CDR1 SGHRS, CDR2 YFSETQ. This CDR3 has 13 amino acids. Trimming left V 5 bases short and J 4 bases short, with 10 bases between. DNA of the CDR3: TGCGCCAGCAGTCGGGACCTCGGAAACACCATATATTTT. Its translation is CASSRDLGNTIYF.

The rearrangement links TRBV5-6 to TRBJ2-2, with D possibly matching TRBD2 (5 bases). V dropped 4 bases and J dropped 3 bases, with 16 bases sitting between them. Germline V gene lookup returns CDR1 SGHDT and CDR2 YYEEEE. The CDR3 totals 16 residues. DNA of the CDR3: TGTGCCAGCAGCCAAGCCGGGGAACTGGACACCGGGGAGCTGTTTTTT. Protein: CASSQAGELDTGELFF.

This chain uses TRBV19 with TRBJ1-1; 7 positions match TRBD1. Germline V gene data show CDR1 as LNHDA and CDR2 as SQIVND (reference sequence). CDR3 size: 17 residues. Trimming removed 1 base from V and 0 bases from J; junction bases left unmatched: 8. CDR3 DNA: TGTGCCAGTAGTATAGTTGGACAGGAGCTTCTGAACACTGAAGCTTTCTTT. Amino acid sequence: CASSIVGQELLNTEAFF.

The J gene is TRBJ2-3, the V gene TRBV4-1, with a weak D call TRBD2 (5 bases). Germline V gene sequence: CDR1 MGHRA, CDR2 YSYEKL. The length of the CDR3 is 16 residues. Trimming cost V 5 bases and J 1 base, with 16 bases left between them. The CDR3: CASSKPEGGRTDTQYF. Written as DNA, the CDR3 is TGCGCCAGCAGCAAACCCGAGGGCGGGCGCACAGATACGCAGTATTTT.

V is TRBV25-1 and J is TRBJ2-7; the D gene is possibly TRBD1 (6 bases). Germline V gives CDR1 MGHDK, CDR2 SYGVNS. The V end lost 6 bases, the J end lost 4 bases, and 10 bases lay between the germline ends. CDR3 length equals 12 residues. The CDR3 here is CASSQDRYEQYF. The CDR3 DNA is TGTGCCAGCAGCCAAGACAGGTACGAGCAGTACTTC.

The chain has TRBV6-6 and TRBJ1-2, with D hard to call. Germline assignment: CDR1 MNHNY and CDR2 SVGAGI (reference sequence). V lost 5 bases and J lost 7, with 17 bases in between. The CDR3 spans 14 residues. The DNA for the CDR3 is TGTGCCAGCAGTCACCCGAGGAGGTTTTTTGGCTACACCTTC. Translating it yields CASSHPRRFFGYTF.

The CDR3 loop reads CASTEGTRANTEAFF. In DNA, the CDR3 is TGTGCCAGCACCGAAGGTACCAGGGCGAACACTGAAGCTTTCTTT. This chain links TRBV5-4 with TRBJ1-1, with D maybe TRBD1 (5 bases). Between the trimmed V and J ends, which lost 6 bases and 1 base, there was a span of 16 bases. This CDR3 region has 15 residues. Germline V gene sequence: CDR1 SGHNT, CDR2 YYREEE (reference sequence).

The chain is built from TRBV2 and TRBJ1-6; D ambiguous. The germline gives CDR1 SNHLY, CDR2 FYNNEI. The CDR3 loop spans 14 amino acids. V was shortened by 4 bases and J by 7 bases, with 11 bases between the two germline ends. CDR3 sequence: CASSAAWKNSPLHF. The CDR3 DNA follows: TGTGCCAGCAGTGCGGCCTGGAAAAATTCACCCCTCCACTTT.

The V gene is TRBV27, the J gene TRBJ2-7; D call uncertain. The CDR3 has 14 amino acids. V lost 1 base to trimming and J lost 7 bases, with 14 bases between them. Germline CDR1 is MNHEY and CDR2 is SMNVEV (reference sequence). Written as DNA, the CDR3 is TGTGCCAGCAGTTTATATGGGTCGATCGTGGAGCAGTACTTC. Translated, it gives CASSLYGSIVEQYF.

The chain employs TRBV6-1 and TRBJ2-7; TRBD1 aligns across 11 bases. Germline-derived CDR1 and CDR2 are MNHNS and SASEGT. V lost 3 bases and J lost 6; bases outside the gene matches: 4. CDR3 size: 14 residues. CDR3 nucleotide sequence: TGTGCCAGCAGTGACGGACAGGGGGCGGGCGAGCAGTACTTC. Translation: CASSDGQGAGEQYF.

The chain recombines TRBV7-2 with TRBJ1-6, with D hard to call. Germline CDR1 SGHTA, CDR2 FQGNSA. Deletions cut 3 bases from V and 10 bases from J, with 7 bases between. The CDR3 sequence is 12 residues long. CDR3 residues: CASSLGTSPLHF. The CDR3 DNA reads TGTGCCAGCAGCTTGGGAACCTCACCCCTCCACTTT.

This chain joins TRBV11-2 and TRBJ2-2; 11 bases map to TRBD2. With 8 bases clipped from V and 6 bases from J, the junction kept 8 bases outside the gene matches. CDR1 and CDR2 from the germline V gene are SGHAT and FQNNGV. This CDR3 has 15 residues. In DNA, the CDR3 is TGTGCCAGCGGTCTAGCGGGAGGAATCTCCGGGGAGCTGTTTTTT. Translated: CASGLAGGISGELFF.

This clone occurred a few times. The rearrangement uses TRBV7-2 and TRBJ2-2, with D unresolved. Germline loops: CDR1 SGHTA, CDR2 FQGNSA. V was clipped by 0 bases and J by 4 bases, with 0 bases between them. The CDR3 has 12 residues. In DNA, the CDR3 is TGTGCCAGCAGCTTAGCCACCGGGGAGCTGTTTTTT. Translated: CASSLATGELFF.

V and J are TRBV11-2 and TRBJ1-2; D is possibly TRBD1 (5 bases). Germline V gene sequence: CDR1 SGHAT, CDR2 FQNNGV. The CDR3 extends over 15 amino acids. With 5 bases removed from V and 8 bases from J, the gap between germline ends came to 21 bases. Written as DNA, the CDR3 is TGTGCCAGCAGCGCGATTAAGGGACCGGCCTGGGGCTACACCTTC. This sequence encodes CASSAIKGPAWGYTF. Drawing the rest from reference TRBV11-2 and TRBJ1-2, the complete variable domain is EAGVAQSPRYKIIEKRQSVAFWCNPISGHATLYWYQQILGQGPKLLIQFQNNGVVDDSQLPKDRFSAERLKGVDSTLKIQPAKLEDSAVYLCASSAIKGPAWGYTFGSGTRLTVV.

A few counts support this clone. The J gene is TRBJ2-2, the V gene TRBV30; a weak D match, TRBD1 (6 bases). V dropped 3 bases and J dropped 1 base, with 12 bases sitting between them. The CDR3 has 15 residues. The germline V gene encodes CDR1 GTSNPN and CDR2 SVGIG (reference sequence). CDR3 DNA sequence: TGTGCCTGGAGAGGGGGTAAAAAGAACACCGGGGAGCTGTTTTTT. It translates to CAWRGGKKNTGELFF.

The chain uses TRBV6-6 and TRBJ2-7; weak D call: TRBD2 (6 bases). This CDR3 contains 14 residues. CDR1 and CDR2 from the germline V gene are MNHNY and SVGAGI (reference sequence). V was cut by 6 bases and J by 6 bases, with 18 bases left in between. CDR3 residues: CASRGELLSGEQYF. The CDR3 region has the DNA TGTGCCAGCAGGGGGGAATTACTTAGCGGCGAGCAGTACTTC.

The chain carries TRBV7-2 and TRBJ1-5, with D hard to call. The CDR3 is 11 residues long. Germline V gene lookup returns CDR1 SGHTA and CDR2 FQGNSA. V was clipped by 5 bases and J by 9 bases, with 8 bases between them. The CDR3 sequence: CASSIERPQHF. CDR3 bases: TGTGCCAGCAGCATCGAAAGGCCCCAGCATTTT.

V gene TRBV30 combines with J gene TRBJ2-1; 14 bases are a match to TRBD2. Germline lookup yields CDR1 GTSNPN and CDR2 SVGIG (reference sequence). The CDR3 consists of 20 residues. J lost 1 base, V lost 2 bases, and 13 bases had no gene match. The CDR3 region is CAWSTQGGLAGERSYNEQFF. The CDR3 coding sequence is TGTGCCTGGAGTACGCAGGGGGGACTAGCGGGGGAAAGGTCCTACAATGAGCAGTTCTTC.

For the CDR3, the DNA is TGTGCCAGCAGCTTAGCGTCCAGGGGGCTCGGTGCCACTGAAGCTTTCTTT. Its protein product is CASSLASRGLGATEAFF. The chain couples TRBV7-2 to TRBJ1-1; 8 bases agree with TRBD1. The trim removed 0 bases at V and 4 bases at J, leaving 10 bases unmatched. The CDR3 is made up of 17 amino acids. Germline V lookup: CDR1 SGHTA, CDR2 FQGNSA.

The chain has TRBV5-1 and TRBJ1-1; maybe TRBD1 (6 bases). Trimming removed 2 bases at V and 1 base at J, with 18 bases between. The CDR3 extends over 17 amino acids. CDR1 and CDR2 from the germline V gene are SGHRS and YFSETQ. The DNA for the CDR3 is TGCGCCAGCAGCTTAGGGGGATGGGATGGAAGGAACACTGAAGCTTTCTTT. Protein product: CASSLGGWDGRNTEAFF.

V is TRBV4-1 and J is TRBJ2-5; D is uncertain. CDR1 is MGHRA and CDR2 is YSYEKL in the germline V gene. Trimming cost V 1 base and J 3 bases, with 12 bases left between them. The CDR3 spans 15 residues. The CDR3 coding sequence is TGCGCCAGCAGCCAAGGCGACTTGGTGGAAGAGACCCAGTACTTC. It codes for CASSQGDLVEETQYF.